What follows are 20 T cell receptor beta chains derived from one specimen sequenced in a study of T cells in Graves' hyperthyroidism and ophthalmopathy (dated by TCRdb to about 2019). The method behind the library was multiplex PCR. Sequencing relied on an Illumina HiSeq 2000. TCR beta CDR3 regions were amplified from RNA transcripts. A first-round RT-PCR of the TCR CDR3 used the HTBI primer set with the Qiagen OneStep RT-PCR kit. TCRdb cleaned the public reads at Q25 with fastp, built clones with MiXCR and kept in-frame beta chains. Identical CDR3 protein sequences are pooled into one entry, listed with their most common genes and DNA. This sample holds more than 350,000 distinct CDR3 sequences; about 14% were observed only once. The ten most abundant clones make up 15% to 20% of the sample. Material for sequencing was blood. All receptors derive from a woman younger than 45 with Graves' ophthalmopathy.

This clonotype was counted only a few times. This chain links TRBV6-1 with TRBJ2-1; 11 nucleotides match TRBD1. CDR3 size: 14 residues. V trimming: 4 bases; J trimming: 9 bases; junction bases outside the gene matches: 5. The germline CDR1 and CDR2 sequences are MNHNS and SASEGT. In DNA form, the CDR3 reads TGTGCCAGCAGTGGTCGGACAGGGGGCCGTGAGCAGTTCTTC. Protein: CASSGRTGGREQFF.

This clonotype was seen ten or more times. This chain connects TRBV30 to TRBJ1-5, with 7 nucleotides matching TRBD1. The ends lost 3 bases at V and 8 bases at J; junction bases unmatched: 10. This CDR3 contains 14 residues. Germline assignment: CDR1 GTSNPN and CDR2 SVGIG (reference sequence). The CDR3 DNA follows: TGTGCCTGGAGCTTTGGACAGGTTGGGGAGCCCCAGCATTTT. It codes for CAWSFGQVGEPQHF.

V gene TRBV6-5 combines with J gene TRBJ1-2, with D perhaps TRBD1 (5 bases). Trimming pared 5 bases from V and 2 bases from J, leaving 9 bases between. Germline V gives CDR1 MNHEY, CDR2 SVGAGI. The CDR3 is 13 amino acids. The DNA of the CDR3 is TGTGCCAGCAGTCAACAGGTGAACTATGGCTACACCTTC. This sequence encodes CASSQQVNYGYTF.

This clonotype has more than one count but fewer than ten. V is TRBV20-1 and J is TRBJ1-1; a possible D gene is TRBD1 (5 bases). From germline, CDR1 is DFQATT and CDR2 SNEGSKA (reference sequence). The length of the CDR3 is 15 residues. The V gene lost 1 base and the J gene lost 0 bases, with 12 bases spanning the gap. The CDR3 loop reads CSARGLTVMNTEAFF. CDR3 bases: TGCAGTGCTAGAGGGTTGACAGTCATGAACACTGAAGCTTTCTTT.

This chain links TRBV5-4 with TRBJ1-2; 7 bases are a match to TRBD1. Germline CDR1 SGHNT, CDR2 YYREEE (reference sequence). Trimming cost V 4 bases and J 8 bases; bases outside gene matches: 14. The CDR3 runs 15 residues. DNA for the CDR3: TGTGCCAGCAGCGGGGGGGGGGGGCACAGGGGAGGCTACACCTTC. It encodes CASSGGGGHRGGYTF.

At least ten counts were recorded for this clonotype. J is TRBJ2-3 and V is TRBV11-2, with 7 bases identical to TRBD2. The J segment lost 4 bases and the V segment lost 0 bases, leaving 4 bases of the junction unmatched. Germline V gene sequence: CDR1 SGHAT, CDR2 FQNNGV. CDR3 length equals 15 residues. The CDR3 reads CASSLDPRGADTQYF. The CDR3 nucleotides read TGTGCCAGCAGCTTAGATCCACGGGGGGCAGATACGCAGTATTTT.

In its sample, this clonotype was seen many times. J is TRBJ1-1 and V is TRBV6-2 or TRBV6-3; D gene ambiguous. The CDR3 covers 13 residues. The V end lost 8 bases, the J end lost 0 bases, and 10 bases lay between the germline ends. Germline V CDR1 and CDR2: MNHEY, SVGEGT. The CDR3 spells CASGLVVNTEAFF. Written as DNA, the CDR3 is TGTGCCAGCGGGCTCGTGGTGAACACTGAAGCTTTCTTT.

The rearrangement uses TRBV14 and TRBJ2-1; either TRBD1 or TRBD2 may supply D (6 bases each). Germline CDR1 SGHDN, CDR2 FVKESK. The V gene lost 4 bases and the J gene lost 6 bases, with 25 bases spanning the gap. The CDR3 covers 18 residues. DNA for the CDR3: TGTGCCAGCAGCCCGCTTGTGTTTTCTAGGGGGGTGGGCAATGAGCAGTTCTTC. It translates to CASSPLVFSRGVGNEQFF.

The sample holds many counts of this clonotype. The rearrangement joins TRBV27 to TRBJ2-2; no clear D. Trimming removed 7 bases at V and 5 bases at J, with 8 bases between. CDR1 and CDR2 (germline): MNHEY, SMNVEV (reference sequence). This CDR3 spans 12 amino acids. In DNA form, the CDR3 reads TGTGCCAGCAAGGGCATGACCGGGGAGCTGTTTTTT. Translation gives CASKGMTGELFF.

This clonotype was seen ten or more times. J is TRBJ1-1 and V is TRBV14; D gene ambiguous. The germline CDR1 and CDR2 sequences are SGHDN and FVKESK. With 2 bases removed from V and 1 base from J, the gap between germline ends came to 5 bases. The CDR3 consists of 13 residues. CDR3 bases: TGTGCCAGCAGCCAACAACGGAACACTGAAGCTTTCTTT. Protein: CASSQQRNTEAFF.

This clonotype has a count of ten or more. This chain joins TRBV28 and TRBJ2-4; 7 nucleotides match TRBD2. There are 15 residues in the CDR3. CDR1 and CDR2 from the germline V gene are MDHEN and SYDVKM. Trimming cost V 3 bases and J 4 bases; bases outside gene matches: 6. The CDR3 bases are TGTGCCAGCAGTTTGGTTGGCGGGGGTAAAAACATTCAGTACTTC. Residues: CASSLVGGGKNIQYF.

The chain links TRBV7-6 to TRBJ2-3; 13 bases align to TRBD2. Germline loops: CDR1 SGHVS, CDR2 FNYEAQ. The CDR3 totals 17 residues. With 0 bases clipped from V and 5 bases from J, the junction kept 5 bases outside the gene matches. CDR3 residues: CASSLAGLAGAKDTQYF. CDR3 nucleotides: TGTGCCAGCAGCTTAGCCGGACTAGCGGGGGCGAAAGATACGCAGTATTTT.

The chain is built from TRBV20-1 and TRBJ2-5; 9 positions match TRBD1. Trimming took 5 bases from V and 5 from J; bases not matched to a gene: 9. Germline CDR1 DFQATT, CDR2 SNEGSKA (reference sequence). This CDR3 has 14 amino acids. CDR3 in DNA: TGCAGTGCTGGGGAGGGACAGGGTTCCGAGACCCAGTACTTC. Protein: CSAGEGQGSETQYF.

This clonotype was observed at least ten times. This chain links TRBV6-1 with TRBJ1-5; the D gene is possibly TRBD1 (6 bases). Germline values: CDR1 MNHNS, CDR2 SASEGT. Trimming left V 6 bases short and J 0 bases short, with 18 bases between. CDR3 length equals 17 residues. Here the CDR3 DNA reads TGTGCCAGCAGGGGACCTAGGACAGTACTTAGCAATCAGCCCCAGCATTTT. This sequence encodes CASRGPRTVLSNQPQHF.

This clonotype was recorded many times. The CDR3 region is CASSPTPTTTEAFF. In nucleotides, the CDR3 is TGTGCCAGCAGCCCAACGCCGACGACCACTGAAGCTTTCTTT. The rearrangement links TRBV7-3 to TRBJ1-1; D unresolved. The CDR3 has 14 residues. V was shortened by 5 bases and J by 4 bases, with 14 bases between the two germline ends. Germline values: CDR1 SGHTA, CDR2 FQGTGA.

This clonotype has a handful of counts. The chain links TRBV20-1 to TRBJ2-7; 8 bases align to TRBD2. The V gene's germline CDR1 is DFQATT and CDR2 SNEGSKA (reference sequence). The V segment lost 0 bases and the J segment 3 bases; nucleotides outside the gene matches: 4. The CDR3 contains 14 residues. CDR3 region: CSARERGAIYEQYF. CDR3 bases: TGCAGTGCTAGAGAGCGGGGGGCTATCTACGAGCAGTACTTC.

The CDR3 DNA reads TGTGCCAAAATCCTACTTCAGGGGGCTGGACAGCCCCAGCATTTT. Protein product: CAKILLQGAGQPQHF. V and J are TRBV6-4 and TRBJ1-5; TRBD1 aligns across 8 bases. The CDR3 sequence is 15 residues long. V dropped 10 bases and J dropped 7; count of bases not matched to a gene: 15. Germline assignment: CDR1 MRHNA and CDR2 SNTAGT.

This clonotype was seen ten or more times. V gene TRBV11-2 combines with J gene TRBJ1-3; D remains ambiguous. Germline-derived CDR1 and CDR2 are SGHAT and FQNNGV. The V gene lost 1 base and the J gene lost 0 bases, with 10 bases spanning the gap. The CDR3 runs 16 residues. This CDR3 reads CASSLADWSSGNTIYF. In nucleotides, the CDR3 is TGTGCCAGCAGCTTAGCCGACTGGAGCTCTGGAAACACCATATATTTT.

This clonotype was counted ten times or more. This chain joins TRBV12-3 or TRBV12-4 and TRBJ1-5, with 7 bases lining up with TRBD1. Losses at the gene ends were 5 bases for V and 4 bases for J; bases not matched to a gene: 8. The CDR3 spans 15 residues. For the CDR3, the DNA is TGTGCCAGCAGTAACGACAGGGAGTGGAATCAGCCCCAGCATTTT. Translating gives CASSNDREWNQPQHF.

V gene TRBV10-3 combines with J gene TRBJ1-5, with 7 bases aligning to TRBD1. The CDR3 has 12 residues. Losses at the gene ends were 11 bases for V and 4 bases for J; bases not matched to a gene: 5. Germline values: CDR1 ENHRY, CDR2 SYGVKD. This chain's CDR3 is CAAQGPNQPQHF. The CDR3 DNA is TGTGCCGCACAGGGGCCGAATCAGCCCCAGCATTTT.